Below are 27 T cell receptor beta chains sequenced from a single sample in a study of identical twins. Via MiXCR, TCRdb re-called the 5' RACE reads, giving one row per CDR3 protein. This sample has under 1 million distinct CDR3 sequences, with approximately 13% found just once. Another study also made use of these data, one on yellow fever vaccine responses in identical twins.

Sequencing input: PBMCs. These receptors were obtained from a woman between 18 and 30 years old in good health.

The rearrangement links TRBV12-3 or TRBV12-4 to TRBJ2-7; D tentatively reads TRBD1 or TRBD2 (5 bases each). V was clipped by 8 bases and J by 7 bases, with 21 bases between them. This CDR3 contains 14 residues. The CDR3 DNA reads TGTGCCAGCGGACCCTTCGGGGCCGCCTTTGAGCAGTACTTC. Protein product: CASGPFGAAFEQYF.

This clonotype was observed a few times. This rearrangement joins TRBV7-9 to TRBJ2-5; 11 positions match TRBD1. The CDR3 runs 16 residues. V shed 3 bases, J shed 5 bases, and the junction held 8 bases outside the gene matches. From germline, CDR1 is SEHNR and CDR2 FQNEAQ (reference sequence). CDR3 sequence: CASSFTGTGGRETQYF. The CDR3 DNA sequence: TGTGCCAGCAGCTTTACCGGGACAGGGGGACGCGAGACCCAGTACTTC.

V is TRBV29-1 and J is TRBJ1-1; no clear D gene. The germline gives CDR1 SQVTM, CDR2 ANQGSEA. The germline V and J ends were trimmed by 7 bases and 0 bases, with 9 bases remaining between them. There are 12 residues in the CDR3. The CDR3 DNA sequence: TGCAGCGCGGACCACCTGAACACTGAAGCTTTCTTT. Its protein product is CSADHLNTEAFF.

This clonotype was seen a handful of times. V usage is TRBV28 and J usage is TRBJ2-7; 7 nucleotides line up with TRBD1. CDR1 is MDHEN and CDR2 is SYDVKM in the germline V gene. Losses at the gene ends were 3 bases for V and 0 bases for J; bases not matched to a gene: 11. The CDR3 loop spans 17 amino acids. This CDR3 reads CASSFRVTGVLSYEQYF. CDR3 nucleotides: TGTGCCAGCAGTTTTCGGGTAACAGGGGTACTCTCCTACGAGCAGTACTTC.

In its sample, this clonotype was seen a few times. V usage is TRBV7-7 and J usage is TRBJ2-3, with D perhaps TRBD1 (6 bases). CDR3 length: 16 residues. Germline lookup yields CDR1 SSHAT and CDR2 FNYEAQ (reference sequence). V lost 5 bases and J lost 5, with 20 bases in between. The CDR3 sequence: CASSPSPRGRRDTQYF. CDR3 nucleotides: TGTGCCAGCAGCCCCTCGCCCAGGGGAAGAAGAGATACGCAGTATTTT. Variable domain in full (rest from reference TRBV7-7 and TRBJ2-3): GAGVSQSPRYKVTKRGQDVTLRCDPISSHATLYWYQQALGQGPEFLTYFNYEAQPDKSGLPSDRFSAERPEGSISTLTIQRTEQRDSAMYRCASSPSPRGRRDTQYFGPGTRLTVL.

In its sample, this clonotype was seen many times. The chain links TRBV12-3 or TRBV12-4 to TRBJ2-5, with TRBD2 as a possible D gene (5 bases). The CDR3 is 15 residues long. V shed 2 bases and J shed 4 bases, with 14 bases lying between them. The CDR3 bases are TGTGCCAGCAGTTTAAGAGGGCTAGGGCGAGAGACCCAGTACTTC. This encodes CASSLRGLGRETQYF.

The rearrangement joins TRBV7-3 to TRBJ2-2; D might be TRBD2 (8 bases). Germline values: CDR1 SGHTA, CDR2 FQGTGA. This CDR3 has 15 residues. V gave up 1 base and J gave up 6 bases, with 12 bases separating them. The CDR3, as DNA: TGTGCCAGCAGCTTAATCGGGAGGGGGCCCGGGGAGCTGTTTTTT. Its protein product is CASSLIGRGPGELFF.

The V and J genes are TRBV4-1 and TRBJ2-3, with D perhaps matching TRBD1 (5 bases). CDR1 and CDR2 (germline): MGHRA, YSYEKL. The CDR3 totals 17 residues. V gave up 2 bases and J gave up 2 bases, with 17 bases separating them. CDR3 DNA sequence: TGCGCCAGCAGCCAACCCGGACAAACCCGGTCCACAGATACGCAGTATTTT. This sequence encodes CASSQPGQTRSTDTQYF.

The V and J genes are TRBV29-1 and TRBJ2-6, with D tentatively TRBD1 (6 bases). This CDR3 spans 13 amino acids. The germline gives CDR1 SQVTM, CDR2 ANQGSEA. Trimming pared 6 bases from V and 2 bases from J, leaving 8 bases between. CDR3 sequence: CSVEGAGANVLTF. The CDR3 DNA reads as TGCAGCGTCGAGGGGGCTGGGGCCAACGTCCTGACTTTC.

The chain employs TRBV5-1 and TRBJ1-2, with D perhaps matching TRBD1 (5 bases). Trimming took off 4 bases at V and 2 bases at J, with 18 bases between the two ends. Looked up from germline, CDR1 is SGHRS and CDR2 is YFSETQ. The CDR3 extends over 16 amino acids. The CDR3 is CASSLGVLMPNYGYTF. DNA of the CDR3: TGCGCCAGCAGCCTGGGGGTCCTCATGCCAAACTATGGCTACACCTTC.

A few counts support this clonotype. The genes are TRBV6-2 or TRBV6-3 and TRBJ2-7; D remains unclear. The CDR3 length is 16 residues. The V end was cut by 5 bases, the J end by 2 bases, with 19 bases between. Germline CDR1 MNHEY, CDR2 SVGEGT. For the CDR3, the DNA is TGTGCCAGCAGTCACCGGCGTCTCTCCCCGACCTACGAGCAGTACTTC. Translation: CASSHRRLSPTYEQYF.

The CDR3 region has the DNA TGTGCCAGCAGCCCAGTGGGGCTACAAGAGACCCAGTACTTC. Its translation is CASSPVGLQETQYF. V gene TRBV11-2 combines with J gene TRBJ2-5; D is possibly TRBD1 (5 bases). The V and J ends lost 5 bases and 2 bases respectively, with 12 bases between them. The CDR3 extends over 14 amino acids. CDR1 SGHAT and CDR2 FQNNGV come from the germline V gene.

This clonotype appeared a few times. This chain connects TRBV15 to TRBJ2-5; D might be TRBD2 (5 bases). CDR1 LNHNV and CDR2 YYDKDF come from the germline V gene (reference sequence). This CDR3 has 13 residues. The V end lost 0 bases, the J end lost 5 bases, and 7 bases lay between the germline ends. As DNA, the CDR3 is TGTGCCACCAGCAGAGACATAGCGGAGACCCAGTACTTC. This encodes CATSRDIAETQYF.

This clonotype showed up just a few times. This rearrangement joins TRBV20-1 to TRBJ2-3, with 15 bases that match TRBD2. The CDR3 has 17 amino acids. Germline CDR1 is DFQATT and CDR2 is SNEGSKA (reference sequence). With 6 bases clipped from V and 3 bases from J, the junction kept 10 bases outside the gene matches. CDR3 bases: TGCAGTGCGTCGCCGGGACTAGCGGGAGGACTGACAGATACGCAGTATTTT. Translated: CSASPGLAGGLTDTQYF.

The gene calls are TRBV5-5 and TRBJ2-7; 11 bases align to TRBD2. V trimming: 2 bases; J trimming: 6 bases; junction bases outside the gene matches: 4. The CDR3 is 14 amino acids. Germline V gene sequence: CDR1 SGHKS, CDR2 YYEKEE (reference sequence). CDR3 nucleotide sequence: TGTGCCAGCAGCTTAACTAGCGGGAGTTTCGAGCAGTACTTC. This gives the protein CASSLTSGSFEQYF.

This clonotype was picked up a small number of times. The V gene is TRBV7-9, the J gene TRBJ2-6, with D unresolved. V was cut by 5 bases and J by 5 bases, with 7 bases left in between. Germline CDR1 SEHNR, CDR2 FQNEAQ (reference sequence). The CDR3 extends over 13 amino acids. CDR3 bases: TGTGCCAGCAGCCCCCCGTGGGCCAACGTCCTGACTTTC. Amino acids: CASSPPWANVLTF.

In its sample, this clonotype was seen many times. The chain carries TRBV20-1 and TRBJ2-1; 7 nucleotides agree with TRBD1. The CDR3 covers 15 residues. V shed 4 bases, J shed 2 bases, and the junction held 8 bases outside the gene matches. Germline CDR1 reads DFQATT; CDR2 reads SNEGSKA (reference sequence). CDR3 residues: CSANIRGLAYNEQFF. In DNA form, the CDR3 reads TGCAGTGCTAACATCAGGGGGTTAGCCTACAATGAGCAGTTCTTC.

The V and J genes are TRBV4-1 and TRBJ1-5; D gene ambiguous. The CDR3 covers 15 residues. Between the trimmed V and J ends, which lost 4 bases and 0 bases, there was a span of 10 bases. Per germline, CDR1 MGHRA and CDR2 YSYEKL. CDR3 DNA: TGCGCCAGCAGCCCCACATTGGGTAGCAATCAGCCCCAGCATTTT. Translating gives CASSPTLGSNQPQHF.

The table lists this clonotype with many counts. V usage is TRBV12-3 or TRBV12-4 and J usage is TRBJ2-2, with D uncertain. The CDR3 length is 15 residues. The V end lost 3 bases, the J end lost 0 bases, and 8 bases lay between the germline ends. The CDR3 DNA reads as TGTGCCAGCAGTTTCCAAAACGCGAACACCGGGGAGCTGTTTTTT. Protein: CASSFQNANTGELFF.

The chain couples TRBV2 to TRBJ1-6; a weak D match, TRBD1 (6 bases). This CDR3 has 14 amino acids. Looked up from germline, CDR1 is SNHLY and CDR2 is FYNNEI. V was pared by 8 bases and J by 4 bases, with 12 bases between. CDR3 nucleotide sequence: TGTGCCAGCCAACCGGACAGTTATAATTCACCCCTCCACTTT. This sequence encodes CASQPDSYNSPLHF.

This clonotype was observed a handful of times. The chain has TRBV14 and TRBJ1-1; no firm D call. V lost 3 bases, J lost 4 bases, and 12 bases lay in between. The germline gives CDR1 SGHDN, CDR2 FVKESK. The CDR3 has 14 amino acids. The CDR3 nucleotides are TGTGCCAGCAGCCAGCTAACCTTGGGCACTGAAGCTTTCTTT. It yields the protein CASSQLTLGTEAFF.

This clonotype was seen only a few times. This sequence joins TRBV6-1 and TRBJ2-3, with 7 bases matching TRBD1. With 2 bases clipped from V and 0 bases from J, the junction kept 5 bases outside the gene matches. The CDR3 consists of 16 residues. Per the germline V gene, CDR1 is MNHNS and CDR2 is SASEGT. The CDR3 region has the DNA TGTGCCAGCAGTGAATGGGGACAGACTAGCACAGATACGCAGTATTTT. Protein sequence: CASSEWGQTSTDTQYF.

The rearrangement joins TRBV10-2 to TRBJ2-7, with TRBD1 matching over 7 bases. With V trimmed by 3 bases and J by 2 bases, 1 base remained unmatched. This CDR3 contains 13 residues. Germline V gene lookup returns CDR1 WSHSY and CDR2 SAAADI. In DNA form, the CDR3 reads TGCGCCAGCAGTGATGGGACAGCCTACGAGCAGTACGTC. It specifies CASSDGTAYEQYV.

The chain links TRBV6-1 to TRBJ2-5; TRBD2 might be the D (5 bases). CDR1 and CDR2 (germline): MNHNS, SASEGT. The CDR3 has 14 amino acids. V was cut by 6 bases and J by 2 bases, with 13 bases left in between. The CDR3 loop is CASSPGFWQETQYF. CDR3 nucleotide sequence: TGTGCCAGCAGCCCGGGGTTTTGGCAAGAGACCCAGTACTTC.

This chain connects TRBV29-1 to TRBJ2-3; 7 bases match TRBD1. Germline V gene sequence: CDR1 SQVTM, CDR2 ANQGSEA. The CDR3 contains 17 residues. The J segment lost 2 bases and the V segment lost 0 bases, leaving 11 bases of the junction unmatched. In DNA, the CDR3 is TGCAGCGTTGAAGATAGACCCAGGGGGATTACCACAGATACGCAGTATTTT. Protein product: CSVEDRPRGITTDTQYF.

This clonotype was observed a few times. V is TRBV20-1 and J is TRBJ2-4, with a possible D match to TRBD1 (5 bases). Germline assignment: CDR1 DFQATT and CDR2 SNEGSKA (reference sequence). V lost 6 bases to trimming and J lost 0 bases, with 15 bases between them. The length of the CDR3 is 15 residues. CDR3 DNA: TGCAGTGCGACCTACAGGTCCTCAGCCAAAAACATTCAGTACTTC. Translated, it gives CSATYRSSAKNIQYF.

The chain is built from TRBV28 and TRBJ2-1; maybe TRBD2 (6 bases). The V and J ends lost 2 bases and 7 bases respectively, with 21 bases between them. The CDR3 is 17 residues long. Germline CDR1 MDHEN, CDR2 SYDVKM. For the CDR3, the DNA is TGTGCCAGCAGTTTAGCCTTAGGGACCCCCCGGGGGAATGAGCAGTTCTTC. Protein product: CASSLALGTPRGNEQFF.